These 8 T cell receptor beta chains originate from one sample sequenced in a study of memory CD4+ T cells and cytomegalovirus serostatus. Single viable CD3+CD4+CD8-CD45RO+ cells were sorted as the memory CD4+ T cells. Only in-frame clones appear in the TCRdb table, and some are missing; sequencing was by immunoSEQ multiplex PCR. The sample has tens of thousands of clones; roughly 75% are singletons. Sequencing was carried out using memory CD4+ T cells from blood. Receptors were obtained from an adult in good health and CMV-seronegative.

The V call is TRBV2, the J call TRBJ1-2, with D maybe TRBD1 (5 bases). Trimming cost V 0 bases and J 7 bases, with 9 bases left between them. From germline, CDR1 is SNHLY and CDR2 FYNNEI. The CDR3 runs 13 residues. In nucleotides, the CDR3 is TGTGCCAGCAGTGAAGCGCTAGGGGTTGGCTACACCTTC. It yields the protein CASSEALGVGYTF.

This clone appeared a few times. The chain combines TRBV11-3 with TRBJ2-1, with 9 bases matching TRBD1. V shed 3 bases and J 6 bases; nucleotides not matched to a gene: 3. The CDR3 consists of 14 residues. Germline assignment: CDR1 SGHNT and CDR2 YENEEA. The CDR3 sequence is CASSLGQGINEQFF. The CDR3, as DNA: TGTGCCAGCAGCTTGGGACAGGGTATCAATGAGCAGTTCTTC.

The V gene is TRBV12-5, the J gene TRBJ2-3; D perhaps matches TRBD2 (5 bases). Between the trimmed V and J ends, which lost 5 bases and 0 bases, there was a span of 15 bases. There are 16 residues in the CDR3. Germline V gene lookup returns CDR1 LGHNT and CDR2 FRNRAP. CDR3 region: CASGKGSGQSTDTQYF. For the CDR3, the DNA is TGTGCTAGTGGTAAGGGAAGCGGCCAAAGCACAGATACGCAGTATTTT. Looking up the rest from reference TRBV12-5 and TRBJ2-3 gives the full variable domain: DARVTQTPRHKVTEMGQEVTMRCQPILGHNTVFWYRQTMMQGLELLAYFRNRAPLDDSGMPKDRFSAEMPDATLATLKIQPSEPRDSAVYFCASGKGSGQSTDTQYFGPGTRLTVL.

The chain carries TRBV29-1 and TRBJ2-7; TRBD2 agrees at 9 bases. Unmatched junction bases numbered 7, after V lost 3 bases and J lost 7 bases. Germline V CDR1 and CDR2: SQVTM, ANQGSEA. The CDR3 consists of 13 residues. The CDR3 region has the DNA TGCAGCGTTGATGGGTTGCGGGAGGGAGAGCAGTACTTC. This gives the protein CSVDGLREGEQYF.

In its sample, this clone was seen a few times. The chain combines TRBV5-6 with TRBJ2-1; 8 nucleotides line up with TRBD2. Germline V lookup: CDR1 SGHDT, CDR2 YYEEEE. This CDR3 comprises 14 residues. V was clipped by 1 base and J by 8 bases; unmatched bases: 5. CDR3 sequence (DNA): TGTGCCAGCAGCTTGTGGCGGGAGGAGGATGAGCAGTTCTTC. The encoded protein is CASSLWREEDEQFF.

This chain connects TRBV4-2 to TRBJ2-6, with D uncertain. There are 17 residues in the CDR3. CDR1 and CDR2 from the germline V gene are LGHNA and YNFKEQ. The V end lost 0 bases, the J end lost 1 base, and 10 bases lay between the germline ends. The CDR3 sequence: CASSQDVTSSGANVLTF. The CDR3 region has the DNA TGTGCCAGCAGCCAAGATGTCACTTCTTCTGGGGCCAACGTCCTGACTTTC.

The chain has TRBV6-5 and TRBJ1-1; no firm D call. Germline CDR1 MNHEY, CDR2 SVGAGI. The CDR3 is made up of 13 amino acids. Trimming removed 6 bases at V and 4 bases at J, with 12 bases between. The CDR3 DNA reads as TGTGCCAGCAGCTGGCCCTCCTCCACTGAAGCTTTCTTT. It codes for CASSWPSSTEAFF.

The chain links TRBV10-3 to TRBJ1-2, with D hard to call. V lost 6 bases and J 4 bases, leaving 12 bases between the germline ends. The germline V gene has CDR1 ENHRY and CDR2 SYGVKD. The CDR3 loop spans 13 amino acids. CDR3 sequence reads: CAISLGRLYGYTF. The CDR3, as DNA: TGTGCCATCAGCCTAGGACGGCTCTATGGCTACACCTTC.